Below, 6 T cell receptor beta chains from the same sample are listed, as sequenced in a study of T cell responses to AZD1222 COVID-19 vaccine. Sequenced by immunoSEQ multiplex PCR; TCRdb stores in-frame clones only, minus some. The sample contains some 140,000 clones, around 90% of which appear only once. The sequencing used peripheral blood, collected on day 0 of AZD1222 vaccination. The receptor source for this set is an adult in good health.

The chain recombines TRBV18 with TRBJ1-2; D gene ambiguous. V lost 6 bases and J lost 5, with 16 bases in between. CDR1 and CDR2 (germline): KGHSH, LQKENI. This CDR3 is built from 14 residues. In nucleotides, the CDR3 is TGTGCCAGCTCCCATAAAAGGACTGAGTATGGCTACACCTTC. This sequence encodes CASSHKRTEYGYTF.

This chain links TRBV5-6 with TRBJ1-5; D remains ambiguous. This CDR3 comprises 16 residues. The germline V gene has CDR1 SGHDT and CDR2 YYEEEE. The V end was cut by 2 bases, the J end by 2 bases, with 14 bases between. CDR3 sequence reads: CASSFNTGLGNQPQHF. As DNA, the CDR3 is TGTGCCAGCAGCTTTAACACGGGCCTGGGCAATCAGCCCCAGCATTTT.

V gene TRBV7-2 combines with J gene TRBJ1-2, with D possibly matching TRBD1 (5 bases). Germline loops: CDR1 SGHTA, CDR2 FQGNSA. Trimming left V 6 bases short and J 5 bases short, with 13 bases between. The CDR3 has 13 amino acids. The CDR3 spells CASSHYKGYGYTF. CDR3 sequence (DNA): TGTGCCAGCAGTCATTATAAGGGGTATGGCTACACCTTC.

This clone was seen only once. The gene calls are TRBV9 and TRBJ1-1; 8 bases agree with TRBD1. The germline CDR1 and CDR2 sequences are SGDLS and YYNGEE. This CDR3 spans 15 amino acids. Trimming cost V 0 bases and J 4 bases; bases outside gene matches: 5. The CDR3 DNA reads TGTGCCAGCAGCGTAGTTCAGGGGGCTCGCACTGAAGCTTTCTTT. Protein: CASSVVQGARTEAFF. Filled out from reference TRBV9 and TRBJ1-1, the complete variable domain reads DSGVTQTPKHLITATGQRVTLRCSPRSGDLSVYWYQQSLDQGLQFLIQYYNGEERAKGNILERFSAQQFPDLHSELNLSSLELGDSALYFCASSVVQGARTEAFFGQGTRLTVV.

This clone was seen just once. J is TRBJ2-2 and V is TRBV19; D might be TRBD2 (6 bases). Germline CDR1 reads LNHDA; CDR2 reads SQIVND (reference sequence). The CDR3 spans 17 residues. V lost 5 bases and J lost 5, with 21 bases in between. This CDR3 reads CASSQPGVVRFTGELFF. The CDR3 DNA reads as TGTGCCAGTAGTCAACCGGGGGTGGTAAGATTTACCGGGGAGCTGTTTTTT. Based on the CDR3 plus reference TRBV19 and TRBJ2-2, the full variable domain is DGGITQSPKYLFRKEGQNVTLSCEQNLNHDAMYWYRQDPGQGLRLIYYSQIVNDFQKGDIAEGYSVSREKKESFPLTVTSAQKNPTAFYLCASSQPGVVRFTGELFFGEGSRLTVL.

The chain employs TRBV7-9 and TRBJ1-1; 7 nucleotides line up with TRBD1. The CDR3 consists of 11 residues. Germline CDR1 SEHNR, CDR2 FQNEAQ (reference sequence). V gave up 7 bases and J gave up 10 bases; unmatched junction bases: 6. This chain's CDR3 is CASISTGPAFF. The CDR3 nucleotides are TGTGCCAGCATCTCGACAGGGCCAGCTTTCTTT.